The 9 T cell receptor beta chains listed next were all sequenced from one sample in a study of control samples from healthy donors and cancer patients. The method was immunoSEQ multiplex PCR; TCRdb's version includes in-frame clones alone and lacks a portion of them. The data show some 150,000 clones, about 90% seen once. Source material: blood. The receptor source for this set is a man aged 25-40 years in good health.

The chain uses TRBV4-2 and TRBJ2-1; maybe TRBD1 (6 bases). The CDR3 covers 19 residues. The V and J ends lost 0 bases and 5 bases respectively, with 23 bases between them. The V gene's germline CDR1 is LGHNA and CDR2 YNFKEQ. CDR3 in DNA: TGTGCCAGCAGCCAAGACTGGCGAAGCGACACAGGGTACCACAATGAGCAGTTCTTC. As protein: CASSQDWRSDTGYHNEQFF.

This clone appeared once. The V and J genes are TRBV6-6 and TRBJ1-4; 9 bases fit TRBD1. Germline assignment: CDR1 MNHNY and CDR2 SVGAGI (reference sequence). The V and J ends lost 5 bases and 8 bases, in that order; junction bases with no gene match: 3. The CDR3 covers 13 residues. The CDR3 DNA sequence: TGTGCCAGCAGTAGGGACAGGGTGGAAAAACTGTTTTTT. It codes for CASSRDRVEKLFF.

This clone has only one observation. The chain combines TRBV2 with TRBJ2-3; D perhaps matches TRBD1 (6 bases). Trimming pared 4 bases from V and 0 bases from J, leaving 14 bases between. The CDR3 is 16 residues long. Germline CDR1 SNHLY, CDR2 FYNNEI. The CDR3 DNA reads as TGTGCCAGCAGTGGGCCCTCAGGGGTAAGCACAGATACGCAGTATTTT. It encodes CASSGPSGVSTDTQYF.

The genes are TRBV6-5 and TRBJ1-6; D is uncertain. Trimming left V 6 bases short and J 10 bases short, with 16 bases between. This CDR3 spans 14 amino acids. Germline V gene sequence: CDR1 MNHEY, CDR2 SVGAGI. The CDR3 DNA is TGTGCCAGCAGCCAAGCGCGGGAGAGGTCACCCCTCCACTTT. Its translation is CASSQARERSPLHF.

The V and J genes are TRBV30 and TRBJ1-3; D not certain. Per germline, CDR1 GTSNPN and CDR2 SVGIG (reference sequence). This CDR3 is 13 amino acids long. V dropped 5 bases and J dropped 0 bases, with 8 bases sitting between them. The CDR3 sequence: CAWEVHSGNTIYF. CDR3 coding DNA: TGTGCCTGGGAAGTCCACTCTGGAAACACCATATATTTT.

The chain combines TRBV10-2 with TRBJ2-7; 9 nucleotides agree with TRBD2. The CDR3 sequence is 17 residues long. The V gene's germline CDR1 is WSHSY and CDR2 SAAADI. The V and J ends lost 4 bases and 0 bases, in that order; junction bases with no gene match: 10. For the CDR3, the DNA is TGCGCCAGCAGTGGAGACGCCGGGACTAGCAGCTCCTACGAGCAGTACTTC. This translates into CASSGDAGTSSSYEQYF.

V usage is TRBV5-1 and J usage is TRBJ1-4; 8 positions agree with TRBD1. This CDR3 comprises 14 residues. The J segment lost 3 bases and the V segment lost 4 bases, leaving 2 bases of the junction unmatched. The germline V gene has CDR1 SGHRS and CDR2 YFSETQ. The CDR3 is CASSTDRANEKLFF. In DNA, the CDR3 is TGCGCCAGCAGCACGGACAGGGCTAATGAAAAACTGTTTTTT.

The V gene is TRBV5-1, the J gene TRBJ2-3; no definite D call. The germline CDR1 and CDR2 sequences are SGHRS and YFSETQ. The CDR3 is 16 amino acids. Trimming took off 0 bases at V and 2 bases at J, with 13 bases between the two ends. CDR3 protein: CASSLASRLDTDTQYF. The DNA of the CDR3 is TGCGCCAGCAGCTTGGCCTCGAGGCTAGACACAGATACGCAGTATTTT.

V gene TRBV5-1 combines with J gene TRBJ1-2; D gene ambiguous. The CDR3 runs 14 residues. V lost 4 bases and J 2 bases, leaving 12 bases between the germline ends. Germline CDR1 and CDR2: SGHRS and YFSETQ. This chain's CDR3 is CASSLYWRNYGYTF. The DNA for the CDR3 is TGCGCCAGCAGCCTCTATTGGAGGAACTATGGCTACACCTTC.